Here is one T cell receptor (beta chain) with its context. No antigen is known for it. The data belong to a study of Ad26.COV2.S vaccination and SARS-CoV-2 variants. Study-level points and caveats: Post-vaccination spike-specific CD8+ and CD4+ T cell responses reportedly had substantial breadth. Possible underestimation of total T cell responses by the TCR breadth and depth analyses was noted. Vaccine recipients had higher spike-specific TCR breadth than placebo recipients.

Here immunoSEQ multiplex PCR was the method, and the copy in TCRdb shows in-frame clones only, minus some. Of some 390,000 clones listed, about 88% are singletons. Germline V gene sequence: CDR1 WNHNN, CDR2 SYGVQD (reference sequence). The CDR3 runs to 13 residues. V was cut by 2 bases and J by 0 bases, with 4 bases left in between. Stated treatment: 19 received Ad26.COV2.S at low or high dose, single or two shots; about 5 received placebo; per-sample allocation not given. On day 63 after the first injection, vaccine and placebo recipients gave samples. Whoever gave the sample was an adult aged 18-55 years in Boston.

The material sequenced was peripheral blood, taken in a trial of Ad26.COV2.S vaccine versus placebo. This clonotype was obtained from a person between 18 and 65 years old who received the Ad26.COV2.S COVID-19 vaccine or a placebo. This chain uses TRBV10-1 with TRBJ1-1; D gene uncertain. The CDR3 nucleotides read TGCGCCAGCAGTGAGCGTGTGAACACTGAAGCTTTCTTT. It codes for CASSERVNTEAFF.